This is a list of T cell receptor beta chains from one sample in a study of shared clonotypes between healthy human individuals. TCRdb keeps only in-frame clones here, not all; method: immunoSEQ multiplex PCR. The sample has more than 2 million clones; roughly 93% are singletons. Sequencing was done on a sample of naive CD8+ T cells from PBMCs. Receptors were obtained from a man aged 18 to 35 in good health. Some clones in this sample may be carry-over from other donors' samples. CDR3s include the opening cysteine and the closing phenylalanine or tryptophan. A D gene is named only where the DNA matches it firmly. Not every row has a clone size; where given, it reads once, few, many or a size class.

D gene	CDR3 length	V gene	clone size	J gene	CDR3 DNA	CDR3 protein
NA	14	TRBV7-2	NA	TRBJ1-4	TGTGCCAGCAGCCCCGGGGGGGTTAGTGAAAAACTGTTTTTT	CASSPGGVSEKLFF
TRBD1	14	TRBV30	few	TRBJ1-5	TGTGCCTGGGCAAGGACAGGGGGCAATCAGCCCCAGCATTTT	CAWARTGGNQPQHF
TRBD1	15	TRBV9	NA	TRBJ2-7	TGTGCCAGCAGCGCCCGACAGGGGAGCTCCTACGAGCAGTACTTC	CASSARQGSSYEQYF
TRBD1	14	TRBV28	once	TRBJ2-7	TGTGCCAGCAGTGCCTGGGACAGCCTCTACGAGCAGTACTTC	CASSAWDSLYEQYF
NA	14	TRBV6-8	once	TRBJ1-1	TGTGCCAGCAGTTACCCTGAAATGGGGGTGAGAGCTTTCTTT	CASSYPEMGVRAFF
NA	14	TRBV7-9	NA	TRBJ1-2	TGTGCCAGCAGCTTACCAGTGGAAAGTGAAAGCTACACCTTC	CASSLPVESESYTF
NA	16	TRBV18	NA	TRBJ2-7	TGTGCCAGCTCACCACCGGGAATTTCGGGAGTAGGCGAGCAGTACTTC	CASSPPGISGVGEQYF
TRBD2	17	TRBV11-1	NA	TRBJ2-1	TGTGCCAGCAGGGGGGGACTAGCGGGAAATTTCTACAATGAGCAGTTCTTC	CASRGGLAGNFYNEQFF
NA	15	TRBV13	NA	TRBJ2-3	TGTGCCAGCAGCCCCCGTAAGGGACCCCTATCTGCGCAGTATTTT	CASSPRKGPLSAQYF
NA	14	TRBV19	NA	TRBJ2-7	TGTGCCAGTAGTATACTGGGTGGGACCTACGAGCAGTACTTC	CASSILGGTYEQYF
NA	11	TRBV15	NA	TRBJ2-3	TGTGCCACCAGCAACACAGATACGCAGTATTTT	CATSNTDTQYF
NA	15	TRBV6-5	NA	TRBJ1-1	TGTGCCAGCAGTTACTCGAGGACCTCGAACACTGAAGCTTTCTTT	CASSYSRTSNTEAFF
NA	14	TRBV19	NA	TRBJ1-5	TGTGCCAGTAATGGAGAGGGGAGCAATCAGCCCCAGCATTTT	CASNGEGSNQPQHF
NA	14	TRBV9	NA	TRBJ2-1	TGTGCCAGCAGCGCACAGGGCTCCGGGCGATGGCAGTTCTTC	CASSAQGSGRWQFF
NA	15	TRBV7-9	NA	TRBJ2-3	TGTGCCAGCAGCTTATGGGCAGGACACACAGATACGCAGTATTTT	CASSLWAGHTDTQYF
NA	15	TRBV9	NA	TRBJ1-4	TGTGCCAGCAGCACCGGGACACCTCCGAATGAAAAACTGTTTTTT	CASSTGTPPNEKLFF
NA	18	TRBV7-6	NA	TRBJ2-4	TGTGCCAGCACCCTAGGGGGAGGGAGGGCCCCCATAAACGGCATTCAGTACTTC	CASTLGGGRAPINGIQYF
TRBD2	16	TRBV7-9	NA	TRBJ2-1	TGTGCCAGCAGCCCTTGGACTAGCGGGAGATTCGATGAGCAGTTCTTC	CASSPWTSGRFDEQFF
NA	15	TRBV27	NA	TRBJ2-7	TGTGCCAGCAGTTTAGCGGCGGCGAGCTCCTACGAGCAGTACTTC	CASSLAAASSYEQYF
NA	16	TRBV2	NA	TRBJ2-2	TGTGCCAGCAGTGAGAGCAGGGATATGACCACCGGGGAGCTGTTTTTT	CASSESRDMTTGELFF
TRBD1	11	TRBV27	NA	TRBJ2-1	TGTGCCAGCTCCAGGGGGACTGAGCAGTTCTTC	CASSRGTEQFF
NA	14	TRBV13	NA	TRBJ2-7	TGTGCCAGCACCCCTAGTGGGAGAGCCTACGAGCAGTACTTC	CASTPSGRAYEQYF
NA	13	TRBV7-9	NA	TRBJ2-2	TGTGCCAGCAGTGGGGGAGCAGCCGGGGAGCTGTTTTTT	CASSGGAAGELFF
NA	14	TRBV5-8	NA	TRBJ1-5	TGTGCCAGCAGCTTGGACAGGGGCAATCAGCCCCAGCATTTT	CASSLDRGNQPQHF
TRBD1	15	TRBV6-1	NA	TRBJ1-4	TGTGCCAGCAGTGGATGGACAGGGACTAATGAAAAACTGTTTTTT	CASSGWTGTNEKLFF
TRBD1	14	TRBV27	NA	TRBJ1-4	TGTGCCAGCAGGACGACAGGGAAGCTTGAAAAACTGTTTTTT	CASRTTGKLEKLFF
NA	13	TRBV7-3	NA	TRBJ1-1	TGTGCCAGCAGCTTAACGGATGCAACTGAAGCTTTCTTT	CASSLTDATEAFF
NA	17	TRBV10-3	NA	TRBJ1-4	TGTGCCATCAGTGAACGAGGGACGTCTGCAACTAATGAAAAACTGTTTTTT	CAISERGTSATNEKLFF
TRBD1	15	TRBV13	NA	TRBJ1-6	TGTGCCAGCAGCACAAACAGGGGGAGGAATTCACCCCTCCACTTT	CASSTNRGRNSPLHF